This TCR beta chain was sequenced during a study of blood T cell repertoires in COVID-19. TCRdb's copy holds only in-frame clones and misses some; the assay was immunoSEQ multiplex PCR. Among 200,000 to 250,000 clones listed, around 84% were seen once. V shed 7 bases, J shed 5 bases, and the junction held 9 bases outside the gene matches. Germline V gives CDR1 LNHDA, CDR2 SQIVND (reference sequence). The CDR3 consists of 14 residues. A few counts support this clone. The chain has TRBV19 and TRBJ1-2, with TRBD1 matching over 8 bases. The source material was peripheral blood. The clonotype comes from a man at least 80 years old with acute or convalescent COVID-19. CDR3 loop: CASTNAGQGYGYTF. The CDR3 region has the DNA TGTGCCAGTACCAACGCCGGACAGGGTTATGGCTACACCTTC.